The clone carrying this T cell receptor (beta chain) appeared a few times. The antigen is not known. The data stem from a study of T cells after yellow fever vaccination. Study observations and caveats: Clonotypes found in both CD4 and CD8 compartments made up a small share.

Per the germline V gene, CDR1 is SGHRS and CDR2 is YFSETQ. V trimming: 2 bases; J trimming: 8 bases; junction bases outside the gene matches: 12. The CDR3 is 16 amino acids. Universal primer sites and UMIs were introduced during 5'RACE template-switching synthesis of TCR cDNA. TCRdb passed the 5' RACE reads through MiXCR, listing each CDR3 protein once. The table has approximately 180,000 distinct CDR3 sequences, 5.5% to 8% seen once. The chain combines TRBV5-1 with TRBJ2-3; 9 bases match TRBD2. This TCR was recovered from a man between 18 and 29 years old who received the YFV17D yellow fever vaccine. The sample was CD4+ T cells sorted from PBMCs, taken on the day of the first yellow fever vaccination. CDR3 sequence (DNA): TGCGCCAGCAGCTTCGTAAATAGCGGGGGCGTAGGTACGCAGTATTTT. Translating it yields CASSFVNSGGVGTQYF. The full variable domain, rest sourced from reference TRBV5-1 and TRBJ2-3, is KAGVTQTPRYLIKTRGQQVTLSCSPISGHRSVSWYQQTPGQGLQFLFEYFSETQRNKGNFPGRFSGRQFSNSRSEMNVSTLELGDSALYLCASSFVNSGGVGTQYFGPGTRLTVL.